This paragraph covers one T cell receptor beta chain sequence. Antigen specificity is unknown. The germline V gene has CDR1 MNHEY and CDR2 SVGAGI. V trimming: 1 base; J trimming: 14 bases; junction bases outside the gene matches: 16. The CDR3 totals 16 residues. This sample was taken from a study of shared clonotypes between healthy human individuals. Deep level was the assay's run setting. This table comes from immunoSEQ multiplex PCR, and its TCRdb copy is limited to in-frame clones, with some not included. This table holds about 980,000 clones, about 80% found once. Broader study findings: Tissues were not sampled, only blood, and their repertoires likely differ.

The sequence came from a man aged 18 to 29 in good health. The chain uses TRBV6-5 and TRBJ2-2; 7 bases are shared with TRBD1. Source material: memory CD4+ T cells sorted from blood. This sample's subset: CD45RA-negative fraction. CDR3 residues: CASSYFGTEGAGGLFF. The CDR3 DNA is TGTGCCAGCAGTTACTTCGGGACAGAGGGGGCCGGAGGACTGTTTTTT.